The 7 T cell receptor beta chains listed next were all sequenced from one sample in a study of shared clonotypes between healthy human individuals. The repertoire was sequenced with immunoSEQ multiplex PCR; TCRdb's copy has only in-frame clones and lacks some. In the table there are about 1.5 million clones, roughly 95% of which are singletons. The sample was naive CD4+ T cells sorted from blood. Subset described: CD45RA+ positively selected. The receptors come from a man in his thirties or forties in good health.

Regarding this clone: Distinct nucleotide sequences in the sample also encode this CDR3. The V gene is TRBV10-3, the J gene TRBJ2-7, with D perhaps TRBD2 (5 bases). This CDR3 contains 13 residues. Germline V gives CDR1 ENHRY, CDR2 SYGVKD. V was shortened by 3 bases and J by 0 bases, with 6 bases between the two germline ends. CDR3 bases: TGTGCCATCAGTGACGGGAACTCCTACGAGCAGTACTTC. This sequence encodes CAISDGNSYEQYF.

This clone was found once. The genes are TRBV7-9 and TRBJ1-1, with 7 nucleotides matching TRBD1. After removal of 6 bases from V and 4 bases from J, the junction contained 8 bases not matched to a gene. This CDR3 comprises 14 residues. CDR1 is SEHNR, CDR2 FQNEAQ, per germline (reference sequence). The chain's CDR3 is CASRRQGSGTEAFF. The CDR3, as DNA: TGTGCCAGCAGGAGACAGGGTTCGGGCACTGAAGCTTTCTTT. Variable domain in full (rest from reference TRBV7-9 and TRBJ1-1): DTGVSQNPRHKITKRGQNVTFRCDPISEHNRLYWYRQTLGQGPEFLTYFQNEAQLEKSRLLSDRFSAERPKGSFSTLEIQRTEQGDSAMYLCASRRQGSGTEAFFGQGTRLTVV.

The genes are TRBV7-9 and TRBJ2-2; either TRBD1 or TRBD2 may supply D (7 bases each). This CDR3 contains 15 residues. The germline CDR1 and CDR2 sequences are SEHNR and FQNEAQ (reference sequence). Trimming removed 2 bases from V and 5 bases from J, with 12 bases in between. The CDR3 coding sequence is TGTGCCAGCAGCTTAATTCAGGGGGGGACCGGGGAGCTGTTTTTT. This encodes CASSLIQGGTGELFF.

This clone was found once. The V gene is TRBV28, the J gene TRBJ2-5; D gene uncertain. This CDR3 comprises 11 residues. V gave up 6 bases and J gave up 7 bases, with 9 bases separating them. CDR1 is MDHEN, CDR2 SYDVKM, per germline. This chain's CDR3 is CASSQRGTQYF. CDR3 DNA sequence: TGTGCCAGCAGCCAACGTGGGACCCAGTACTTC.

The chain has TRBV11-2 and TRBJ2-7; TRBD1 agrees at 10 bases. Trimming took 1 base from V and 5 from J; bases not matched to a gene: 11. CDR1 is SGHAT and CDR2 is FQNNGV in the germline V gene. CDR3 size: 17 residues. The CDR3 is CASSLGAGGTGVNEQYF. The CDR3 nucleotides read TGTGCCAGCAGCTTAGGGGCCGGTGGGACAGGGGTCAACGAGCAGTACTTC.

The chain has TRBV5-5 and TRBJ1-3; D gene unclear. CDR3 length: 14 amino acids. V was clipped by 2 bases and J by 4 bases, with 10 bases between them. CDR1 and CDR2 from the germline V gene are SGHKS and YYEKEE (reference sequence). Here the CDR3 reads CASSFQPVGNTIYF. The CDR3 DNA reads TGTGCCAGCAGCTTTCAACCAGTCGGAAACACCATATATTTT.

This chain joins TRBV5-6 and TRBJ2-7; 9 bases are shared with TRBD1. Germline V lookup: CDR1 SGHDT, CDR2 YYEEEE. V lost 4 bases to trimming and J lost 10 bases; unmatched junction nucleotides: 18. CDR3 length: 16 amino acids. CDR3 nucleotide sequence: TGTGCCAGCAGCCTACGGGCCGGGACAGGGCGATTGGCCCAGTACTTC. Protein sequence: CASSLRAGTGRLAQYF.